One and the same sample provided the 14 T cell receptor beta chains below, sequenced in a study of cytomegalovirus exposure and HLA in healthy donors. Both 60 Vbeta primers and 13 Jbeta primers went into the PCR. Repertoires were generated with immunoSEQ multiplex PCR, while TCRdb's copy carries only in-frame clones and drops some. The sample holds about 200,000 clones, roughly 85% seen once. Material for sequencing was PBMCs. The origin of the receptors is a woman aged 45 to 65 in good health and CMV-seronegative.

The rearrangement uses TRBV28 and TRBJ1-1; possibly TRBD1 for D (6 bases). CDR1 and CDR2 from the germline V gene are MDHEN and SYDVKM. CDR3 size: 11 residues. Between the trimmed V and J ends, which lost 10 bases and 3 bases, there was a span of 9 bases. The CDR3 reads CAIRGDTEAFF. CDR3 DNA sequence: TGTGCCATCAGGGGAGACACTGAAGCTTTCTTT.

The chain recombines TRBV5-1 with TRBJ2-7; D is unclear. The CDR3 contains 13 residues. Trimming removed 1 base from V and 4 bases from J, with 9 bases in between. Germline V CDR1 and CDR2: SGHRS, YFSETQ. The CDR3 sequence is CASSLRGGYEQYF. The DNA for the CDR3 is TGCGCCAGCAGCTTGAGAGGTGGGTACGAGCAGTACTTC.

J is TRBJ2-7 and V is TRBV7-2; D may be TRBD2 (6 bases). The germline V and J ends were trimmed by 7 bases and 2 bases, with 12 bases remaining between them. Germline V CDR1 and CDR2: SGHTA, FQGNSA. The CDR3 is 13 residues long. CDR3 residues: CASTPGGTYEQYF. The CDR3 DNA reads as TGTGCCAGCACCCCCGGCGGGACCTACGAGCAGTACTTC.

In this sample, this clone turned up a few times. This chain joins TRBV28 and TRBJ1-2; maybe TRBD1 (6 bases). The germline gives CDR1 MDHEN, CDR2 SYDVKM. Trimming cost V 11 bases and J 7 bases, with 20 bases left between them. This CDR3 spans 13 amino acids. CDR3 bases: TGTGCCCTGTGCTGCGGGGGGGCGGGTGGCTACACCTTC. Translated, it gives CALCCGGAGGYTF.

The chain combines TRBV5-6 with TRBJ1-4; D is possibly TRBD1 (6 bases). CDR3 size: 16 residues. V shed 1 base and J shed 4 bases, with 14 bases lying between them. Germline CDR1 and CDR2: SGHDT and YYEEEE. The CDR3 region has the DNA TGTGCCAGCAGCTTGTCCCCTACAGGGAGTAATGAAAAACTGTTTTTT. Amino acids: CASSLSPTGSNEKLFF.

Written as DNA, the CDR3 is TGTGCCAGCAGCTTAGGAGGGCAGCGGAACACTGAAGCTTTCTTT. It translates to CASSLGGQRNTEAFF. The genes are TRBV11-3 and TRBJ1-1; D gene unclear. The CDR3 loop spans 15 amino acids. Germline lookup yields CDR1 SGHNT and CDR2 YENEEA. Trimming cost V 1 base and J 1 base, with 10 bases left between them.

Here the CDR3 reads CAWSSGLPREQYF. The CDR3 coding sequence is TGTGCCTGGAGCTCGGGACTACCTCGAGAGCAGTACTTC. The rearrangement joins TRBV30 to TRBJ2-7; TRBD2 aligns across 7 bases. Trimming removed 3 bases from V and 7 bases from J; junction bases left unmatched: 9. Germline V gene sequence: CDR1 GTSNPN, CDR2 SVGIG (reference sequence). CDR3 length: 13 amino acids.

The rearrangement joins TRBV14 to TRBJ2-3, with D maybe TRBD2 (6 bases). The CDR3 length is 15 residues. CDR1 is SGHDN and CDR2 is FVKESK in the germline V gene. Trimming took off 1 base at V and 1 base at J, with 9 bases between the two ends. The CDR3 protein is CASSQVTGGTDTQYF. The CDR3 bases are TGTGCCAGCAGCCAAGTGACGGGAGGCACAGATACGCAGTATTTT.

The chain has TRBV7-2 and TRBJ1-5; D ambiguous. This CDR3 has 15 amino acids. V was cut by 1 base and J by 0 bases, with 7 bases left in between. Germline lookup yields CDR1 SGHTA and CDR2 FQGNSA. The CDR3 spells CASSLVTTSNQPQHF. The CDR3 DNA follows: TGTGCCAGCAGCTTAGTGACAACTAGCAATCAGCCCCAGCATTTT.

CDR3 amino acids: CASSSTAYEQYF. CDR3 DNA sequence: TGTGCCAGCAGCTCGACAGCGTACGAGCAGTACTTC. This chain uses TRBV7-9 with TRBJ2-7, with a tentative D call TRBD1 (5 bases). CDR1 is SEHNR and CDR2 is FQNEAQ in the germline V gene (reference sequence). The V and J ends lost 4 bases and 4 bases respectively, with 8 bases between them. The length of the CDR3 is 12 residues.

This clone has only one observation. This chain uses TRBV5-1 with TRBJ2-1; D perhaps matches TRBD1 (5 bases). V lost 0 bases and J lost 7, with 14 bases in between. Germline loops: CDR1 SGHRS, CDR2 YFSETQ. The length of the CDR3 is 15 residues. DNA of the CDR3: TGCGCCAGCAGCTTGGCTGGGCAGGGTGAGAATGAGCAGTTCTTC. This encodes CASSLAGQGENEQFF.

V and J are TRBV6-5 and TRBJ1-5; 9 bases are shared with TRBD1. CDR3 length equals 15 residues. The germline V gene encodes CDR1 MNHEY and CDR2 SVGAGI. J gave up 1 base and V 6 bases, and 4 bases lay outside the gene matches. The CDR3 region is CASRRTGESNQPQHF. As DNA, the CDR3 is TGTGCCAGCAGAAGGACAGGGGAGAGCAATCAGCCCCAGCATTTT.

The chain is built from TRBV7-9 and TRBJ2-2; D is unclear. The CDR3 has 14 residues. V shed 3 bases and J shed 1 base, with 6 bases lying between them. The germline gives CDR1 SEHNR, CDR2 FQNEAQ (reference sequence). The CDR3 DNA reads as TGTGCCAGCAGCTTCCCAGTGAACACCGGGGAGCTGTTTTTT. It is translated as CASSFPVNTGELFF.

This rearrangement joins TRBV6-5 to TRBJ2-5, with D possibly being TRBD2 (5 bases). The germline V gene has CDR1 MNHEY and CDR2 SVGAGI. This CDR3 spans 15 amino acids. Trimming left V 4 bases short and J 11 bases short, with 23 bases between. This chain's CDR3 is CASSSLDGFHWEQYF. The DNA for the CDR3 is TGTGCCAGCAGTTCTTTGGACGGATTCCACTGGGAGCAGTACTTC.